This note documents a single T cell receptor (beta chain) sequence. The CDR3 runs 14 residues. Trimming stripped 4 bases from V and 4 bases from J, with 10 bases between. CDR1 is MGHRA, CDR2 YSYEKL, per germline. RNA transcripts yielded amplified TCR beta CDR3 regions. Carried out on the TCR CDR3, a first-round RT-PCR used the HTBI primer set. One entry per CDR3 protein results from TCRdb running MiXCR on the multiplex PCR reads. The sample yields approximately 400,000 distinct CDR3 sequences, about 15% seen once. The data derive from a study of T cells in Graves' hyperthyroidism and ophthalmopathy. Material for sequencing was blood. This TCR came from a woman aged 30 to 39 with Graves' hyperthyroidism. The chain has TRBV4-1 and TRBJ1-4; the D gene is possibly TRBD1 (5 bases). The CDR3 DNA follows: TGCGCCAGCAGCCCGGGACCCTTTAATGAAAAACTGTTTTTT. Protein: CASSPGPFNEKLFF.